The 4 T cell receptor beta chains reported below all come from one sample, sequenced in a study of T cells in Graves' hyperthyroidism and ophthalmopathy. Researchers took RNA transcripts and amplified the TCR beta CDR3 regions from them. Initially, a first-round RT-PCR of the TCR CDR3 employed the HTBI primer set. TCRdb reprocessed the multiplex PCR reads with MiXCR, giving one entry per CDR3 protein. The sample shows more than 300,000 distinct CDR3 sequences, roughly 17% of them seen only once. The sequencing input was blood. The receptors here all came from a woman under 40 with Graves' hyperthyroidism that later progressed to Graves' ophthalmopathy.

The chain has TRBV14 and TRBJ2-3; D tentatively reads TRBD1 or TRBD2 (5 bases each). This CDR3 contains 15 residues. CDR1 is SGHDN and CDR2 is FVKESK in the germline V gene. Trimming removed 0 bases at V and 2 bases at J, with 9 bases between. In DNA, the CDR3 is TGTGCCAGCAGCCAAGATTACGGGACCACAGATACGCAGTATTTT. Amino acid sequence: CASSQDYGTTDTQYF.

The sample holds many counts of this clonotype. The chain combines TRBV7-9 with TRBJ1-1, with D hard to call. The V end lost 4 bases, the J end lost 7 bases, and 10 bases lay between the germline ends. Germline-derived CDR1 and CDR2 are SEHNR and FQNEAQ (reference sequence). The CDR3 spans 12 residues. As DNA, the CDR3 is TGTGCCAGCAGCTCCGAGGCACTTGAAGCTTTCTTT. As protein: CASSSEALEAFF.

In its sample, this clonotype was seen many times. The chain employs TRBV6-2 or TRBV6-3 and TRBJ2-1; no firm D call. The CDR3 sequence is 12 residues long. Trimming cost V 9 bases and J 4 bases, with 10 bases left between them. Germline V gene lookup returns CDR1 MNHEY and CDR2 SVGEGT. CDR3 amino acids: CASSEPYNEQFF. The CDR3 region has the DNA TGTGCCAGTTCAGAGCCTTACAATGAGCAGTTCTTC.

At least ten counts were recorded for this clonotype. The chain recombines TRBV2 with TRBJ1-2; 7 bases match TRBD1. This CDR3 spans 13 amino acids. Looked up from germline, CDR1 is SNHLY and CDR2 is FYNNEI. J gave up 6 bases and V 9 bases, and 10 bases lay outside the gene matches. CDR3 DNA: TGTGCCAGGAACGCAGAGGGGGCGGATGGCTACACCTTC. Its translation: CARNAEGADGYTF.